Following are 27 T cell receptor beta chains from one sample sequenced in a study of human T cells and chemical hapten exposure. Time point given: patch test 2, 6 weeks after DPC sensitization. Sample treatment: therapeutic diphenylcyclopropenone sensitization with weekly scalp DPC. One entry per CDR3 protein results from TCRdb running MiXCR on the RACE reads. This table holds approximately 350,000 distinct CDR3 sequences, around 6% found once. The starting material was whole blood, obtained in connection with sensitization to the hapten diphenylcyclopropenone (DPC). These receptors all come from a young woman with alopecia areata. Some clones in this sample may be carry-over from other donors' samples.

This rearrangement joins TRBV10-3 to TRBJ2-3; 7 nucleotides align to TRBD1. Unmatched junction bases numbered 5, after V lost 4 bases and J lost 1 base. There are 15 residues in the CDR3. Germline assignment: CDR1 ENHRY and CDR2 SYGVKD. The CDR3 is CAISAYQGGTDTQYF. The DNA for the CDR3 is TGTGCCATCAGTGCGTACCAGGGGGGCACAGATACGCAGTATTTT.

This clonotype was counted many times. This chain joins TRBV6-4 and TRBJ1-1; D is possibly TRBD1 (5 bases). V was cut by 8 bases and J by 1 base, with 11 bases left in between. This CDR3 has 13 residues. Germline loops: CDR1 MRHNA, CDR2 SNTAGT. In DNA, the CDR3 is TGTGCCAGCGGACAAACAGCGAACACTGAAGCTTTCTTT. Its translation is CASGQTANTEAFF.

Ten or more counts support this clonotype. This chain uses TRBV6-5 with TRBJ1-4; D is perhaps TRBD1 (5 bases). Trimming left V 3 bases short and J 8 bases short, with 13 bases between. Germline CDR1 reads MNHEY; CDR2 reads SVGAGI. This CDR3 has 14 amino acids. The CDR3: CASSYGGGNEKLFF. The CDR3 DNA reads as TGTGCCAGCAGTTATGGCGGGGGAAACGAAAAACTGTTTTTT.

This clonotype occurred a few times. The gene calls are TRBV10-3 and TRBJ1-1; the D is unclear. V lost 3 bases to trimming and J lost 0 bases, with 8 bases between them. In germline, CDR1 is ENHRY, CDR2 SYGVKD. The CDR3 is 14 residues long. The CDR3 region is CAISDRTMNTEAFF. In DNA, the CDR3 is TGTGCCATCAGTGACAGAACCATGAACACTGAAGCTTTCTTT.

This clonotype has only a few counts. The chain uses TRBV6-6 and TRBJ1-1, with a tentative D call TRBD1 (5 bases). The CDR3 is 15 amino acids. CDR1 is MNHNY, CDR2 SVGAGI, per germline (reference sequence). V lost 6 bases and J 5 bases, leaving 19 bases between the germline ends. The CDR3 sequence: CASSRGRGLGTEAFF. CDR3 bases: TGTGCCAGCAGCAGAGGCCGGGGACTGGGGACTGAAGCTTTCTTT.

This clonotype was seen many times. The J gene is TRBJ1-1, the V gene TRBV7-2; D is unresolved. Germline V CDR1 and CDR2: SGHTA, FQGNSA. The CDR3 extends over 14 amino acids. V lost 2 bases and J 1 base, leaving 8 bases between the germline ends. This CDR3 reads CASSLFQENTEAFF. DNA of the CDR3: TGTGCCAGCAGCTTATTCCAGGAGAACACTGAAGCTTTCTTT.

This rearrangement joins TRBV3-1 to TRBJ2-7, with D possibly called TRBD1 or TRBD2 (7 bases each). Looked up from germline, CDR1 is LGHDT and CDR2 is YNNKEL (reference sequence). V shed 0 bases and J shed 5 bases, with 14 bases lying between them. The CDR3 extends over 15 amino acids. The CDR3 DNA is TGTGCCAGCAGCCAAGAGGGAGGGGGCCTGAACGAGCAGTACTTC. This gives the protein CASSQEGGGLNEQYF.

This clonotype was found many times. The chain recombines TRBV7-2 with TRBJ1-2; 8 nucleotides match TRBD1. There are 16 residues in the CDR3. Germline loops: CDR1 SGHTA, CDR2 FQGNSA. V lost 5 bases to trimming and J lost 5 bases; unmatched junction nucleotides: 13. This CDR3 is CASSLTLDRENYGYTF. In DNA form, the CDR3 reads TGTGCCAGCAGCCTTACACTGGACAGGGAAAATTATGGCTACACCTTC.

The V call is TRBV3-1, the J call TRBJ1-4; perhaps TRBD1 as D (5 bases). Germline V lookup: CDR1 LGHDT, CDR2 YNNKEL (reference sequence). The germline V and J ends were trimmed by 4 bases and 8 bases, with 11 bases remaining between them. The CDR3 runs to 13 residues. The DNA for the CDR3 is TGTGCCAGCAGCCTCCAGGGAGACGAAAAACTGTTTTTT. This codes for CASSLQGDEKLFF.

The V and J genes are TRBV20-1 and TRBJ1-1, with D uncertain. In germline, CDR1 is DFQATT, CDR2 SNEGSKA (reference sequence). Trimming cost V 5 bases and J 3 bases, with 16 bases left between them. This CDR3 has 14 amino acids. CDR3 residues: CSAPDSGGDTEAFF. The CDR3 nucleotides read TGCAGTGCTCCCGACTCAGGCGGGGACACTGAAGCTTTCTTT.

This clonotype was recorded many times. This chain uses TRBV6-6 with TRBJ1-5, with 8 bases identical to TRBD1. V dropped 5 bases and J dropped 6; count of bases not matched to a gene: 3. Per the germline V gene, CDR1 is MNHNY and CDR2 is SVGAGI (reference sequence). The CDR3 is 13 residues long. This CDR3 reads CASSTGGRQPQHF. CDR3 in DNA: TGTGCCAGCAGTACAGGGGGGCGTCAGCCCCAGCATTTT.

This clonotype was observed at least ten times. This chain uses TRBV20-1 with TRBJ1-1; a weak D match, TRBD1 (5 bases). Germline V lookup: CDR1 DFQATT, CDR2 SNEGSKA (reference sequence). The CDR3 is 10 amino acids. The CDR3 DNA follows: TGCGGAGGGGTGGGGACTGAAGCTTTCTTT. Amino acid sequence: CGGVGTEAFF.

The sample holds many counts of this clonotype. The chain recombines TRBV12-3 or TRBV12-4 with TRBJ1-3; 7 nucleotides match TRBD1. This CDR3 comprises 16 residues. The V segment lost 6 bases and the J segment 3 bases; nucleotides outside the gene matches: 11. The CDR3 spells CASRQIGQALGNTIYF. CDR3 nucleotides: TGTGCCAGCAGACAGATAGGACAGGCTCTTGGAAACACCATATATTTT.

This clonotype was observed many times. V and J are TRBV4-2 and TRBJ1-1; TRBD1 matches at 10 bases. Per germline, CDR1 LGHNA and CDR2 YNFKEQ. J gave up 0 bases and V 0 bases, and 4 bases lay outside the gene matches. The CDR3 runs to 17 residues. CDR3 DNA: TGTGCCAGCAGCCAAGATCGACAGGGGGCGATGAACACTGAAGCTTTCTTT. This encodes CASSQDRQGAMNTEAFF.

A note on this clonotype: The junction does not match germline at one end; this may be a read error. This chain uses TRBV3-1 with TRBJ1-2; D perhaps matches TRBD1 (6 bases). Germline assignment: CDR1 LGHDT and CDR2 YNNKEL (reference sequence). The CDR3 totals 14 residues. The CDR3 sequence is CASIQESRGGGYTF. As DNA, the CDR3 is TGTGCCAGCATCCAAGAGAGCAGGGGAGGAGGCTACACCTTC. Full variable domain (outside the CDR3, taken from reference TRBV3-1 and TRBJ1-2): DTAVSQTPKYLVTQMGNDKSIKCEQNLGHDTMYWYKQDSKKFLKIMFSYNNKELIINETVPNRFSPKSPDKAHLNLHINSLELGDSAVYFCASIQESRGGGYTFGSGTRLTVV.

The sample holds a few counts of this clonotype. The V call is TRBV6-5, the J call TRBJ1-4, with D possibly being TRBD1 (5 bases). The CDR3 is made up of 14 amino acids. The germline V gene encodes CDR1 MNHEY and CDR2 SVGAGI. The V end was cut by 6 bases, the J end by 10 bases, with 18 bases between. This chain's CDR3 is CASRYTSRERKLFF. CDR3 in DNA: TGTGCCAGCAGATATACTTCCAGGGAGAGAAAACTGTTTTTT.

This clonotype came up a few times. The gene calls are TRBV6-5 and TRBJ2-7; a weak D match, TRBD1 (6 bases). Trimming removed 1 base from V and 2 bases from J, with 12 bases in between. This CDR3 comprises 15 residues. Per germline, CDR1 MNHEY and CDR2 SVGAGI. This CDR3 reads CASSYFLGQTYEQYF. CDR3 bases: TGTGCCAGCAGTTACTTTCTAGGACAGACCTACGAGCAGTACTTC.

This clonotype was found a few times. The chain couples TRBV6-1 to TRBJ1-5; no clear D. The V gene lost 1 base and the J gene lost 14 bases, with 15 bases spanning the gap. CDR3 length equals 13 residues. Germline V gives CDR1 MNHNS, CDR2 SASEGT. The CDR3 reads CASSEVARLVEHF. In nucleotides, the CDR3 is TGTGCCAGCAGTGAAGTTGCCCGGCTGGTGGAGCATTTT.

This clonotype turned up a few times. This CDR3 reads CASSYDESSYEQYF. CDR3 in DNA: TGTGCCAGCAGTTACGACGAGAGCTCCTACGAGCAGTACTTC. The chain combines TRBV6-5 with TRBJ2-7, with unresolved D. The CDR3 is made up of 14 amino acids. The germline V gene has CDR1 MNHEY and CDR2 SVGAGI. The V and J ends lost 2 bases and 0 bases respectively, with 8 bases between them.

The V gene is TRBV20-1, the J gene TRBJ1-1; 10 bases agree with TRBD1. Germline CDR1 and CDR2: DFQATT and SNEGSKA (reference sequence). V lost 6 bases and J lost 5; bases outside the gene matches: 9. The CDR3 extends over 14 amino acids. The CDR3 nucleotides read TGCAGTGCCGGCGCCGGGACAGGGGAGACTGAAGCTTTCTTT. Translated, it gives CSAGAGTGETEAFF.

The CDR3 protein is CAIRKTGGSGANVLTF. Here the CDR3 DNA reads TGTGCCATCAGGAAGACAGGGGGATCGGGGGCCAACGTCCTGACTTTC. The chain employs TRBV10-3 and TRBJ2-6; 9 bases align to TRBD1. Germline V gives CDR1 ENHRY, CDR2 SYGVKD. The CDR3 is made up of 16 amino acids. V trimming: 6 bases; J trimming: 4 bases; junction bases outside the gene matches: 7.

The J gene is TRBJ2-1, the V gene TRBV7-9; the match to TRBD2 covers 10 bases. This CDR3 is 16 amino acids long. CDR1 and CDR2 from the germline V gene are SEHNR and FQNEAQ (reference sequence). Losses at the gene ends were 1 base for V and 6 bases for J; bases not matched to a gene: 6. The CDR3 protein is CASSLGPSGGSNEQFF. The CDR3 region has the DNA TGTGCCAGCAGCTTAGGTCCTAGCGGGGGTAGCAATGAGCAGTTCTTC.

Many counts were recorded for this clonotype. The chain employs TRBV2 and TRBJ1-2; D not certain. In germline, CDR1 is SNHLY, CDR2 FYNNEI. The V gene lost 5 bases and the J gene lost 8 bases, with 15 bases spanning the gap. The CDR3 has 13 amino acids. CDR3 DNA sequence: TGTGCCAGCAGTCCGAATGGCATGGGCGGCTACACCTTC. As protein: CASSPNGMGGYTF.

V gene TRBV7-9 combines with J gene TRBJ1-4; possibly TRBD1 for D (6 bases). The V end lost 5 bases, the J end lost 4 bases, and 14 bases lay between the germline ends. Looked up from germline, CDR1 is SEHNR and CDR2 is FQNEAQ (reference sequence). The CDR3 loop spans 15 amino acids. CDR3 protein: CASSPGVLNNEKLFF. The CDR3 DNA reads TGTGCCAGCAGCCCAGGGGTCTTGAATAATGAAAAACTGTTTTTT. The full variable domain, completed using reference TRBV7-9 and TRBJ1-4, is DTGVSQNPRHKITKRGQNVTFRCDPISEHNRLYWYRQTLGQGPEFLTYFQNEAQLEKSRLLSDRFSAERPKGSFSTLEIQRTEQGDSAMYLCASSPGVLNNEKLFFGSGTQLSVL.

This clonotype was seen many times. The chain is built from TRBV7-9 and TRBJ1-6; perhaps TRBD1 as D (6 bases). CDR3 size: 15 residues. Germline CDR1 and CDR2: SEHNR and FQNEAQ (reference sequence). The V and J ends lost 2 bases and 7 bases respectively, with 12 bases between them. The CDR3 nucleotides read TGTGCCAGCAGCTTACCCGGACAGACAAATTCACCCCTCCACTTT. It translates to CASSLPGQTNSPLHF. The full variable domain, with the rest looked up from reference TRBV7-9 and TRBJ1-6, is DTGVSQNPRHKITKRGQNVTFRCDPISEHNRLYWYRQTLGQGPEFLTYFQNEAQLEKSRLLSDRFSAERPKGSFSTLEIQRTEQGDSAMYLCASSLPGQTNSPLHFGNGTRLTVT.

The chain uses TRBV6-6 and TRBJ2-3, with 7 bases identical to TRBD2. From germline, CDR1 is MNHNY and CDR2 SVGAGI (reference sequence). With 4 bases clipped from V and 7 bases from J, the junction kept 8 bases outside the gene matches. CDR3 length: 14 residues. The CDR3 DNA is TGTGCCAGCAGTTTTAGCGGGCATGTGAATACGCAGTATTTT. This sequence encodes CASSFSGHVNTQYF.

This clonotype occurred a few times. The chain uses TRBV20-1 and TRBJ1-4; possibly TRBD1 for D (6 bases). The germline gives CDR1 DFQATT, CDR2 SNEGSKA (reference sequence). This CDR3 region has 14 residues. Trimming removed 5 bases at V and 8 bases at J, with 18 bases between. CDR3 nucleotide sequence: TGCAGTGCTTACCCGGTTGGGGGCCTGGAAAAACTGTTTTTT. As protein: CSAYPVGGLEKLFF.